Below are 26 T cell receptor beta chains sequenced from a single sample in a study of blood T cells in healthy people across ages. The use of a sample-barcoded 5' primer and a J-beta primer mix characterized a second PCR of about 7 to 12 cycles. MiXCR was run by TCRdb on the 5' RACE reads, yielding one entry per CDR3 protein. The table includes around 1.5 million distinct CDR3 sequences, 55% to 75% detected once. Material for sequencing was blood. These receptors were collected from a young man in good health.

The chain uses TRBV6-5 and TRBJ2-5; tentative D call: TRBD2 (5 bases). V was shortened by 3 bases and J by 2 bases, with 13 bases between the two germline ends. The CDR3 is made up of 15 amino acids. The germline gives CDR1 MNHEY, CDR2 SVGAGI. The CDR3 DNA reads as TGTGCCAGCAGTTATCGCGCCGGGGATCAAGAGACCCAGTACTTC. Translating it yields CASSYRAGDQETQYF.

The chain uses TRBV4-2 and TRBJ1-5; D may be TRBD1 (5 bases). V gave up 1 base and J gave up 3 bases, with 13 bases separating them. The CDR3 contains 16 residues. In germline, CDR1 is LGHNA, CDR2 YNFKEQ. The CDR3 here is CASSQAGTTYNQPQHF. The CDR3 DNA follows: TGTGCCAGCAGCCAAGCTGGGACGACCTACAATCAGCCCCAGCATTTT.

Here the CDR3 DNA reads TGTGCCAGCATGCAGGGCGGAGGCTCCTACGAGCAGTACTTC. Its protein product is CASMQGGGSYEQYF. The chain recombines TRBV7-2 with TRBJ2-7; either TRBD1 or TRBD2 may supply D (5 bases each). This CDR3 spans 14 amino acids. In germline, CDR1 is SGHTA, CDR2 FQGNSA. Trimming removed 7 bases at V and 0 bases at J, with 13 bases between.

The genes are TRBV4-1 and TRBJ1-1, with D uncertain. Germline CDR1 and CDR2: MGHRA and YSYEKL. There are 15 residues in the CDR3. The ends were cut back, 2 bases at V and 1 base at J, with 11 bases in the middle. CDR3: CASSQLDLPNTEAFF. CDR3 DNA sequence: TGCGCCAGCAGCCAATTAGACCTTCCGAACACTGAAGCTTTCTTT.

This clonotype has more than one count but fewer than ten. J is TRBJ2-7 and V is TRBV5-1, with 13 bases that match TRBD2. The length of the CDR3 is 15 residues. Germline lookup yields CDR1 SGHRS and CDR2 YFSETQ. The V segment lost 3 bases and the J segment 7 bases; nucleotides outside the gene matches: 7. CDR3: CASSYPGTSGIEQYF. Here the CDR3 DNA reads TGCGCCAGCAGCTACCCCGGGACTAGCGGGATTGAGCAGTACTTC.

This sequence joins TRBV12-3 or TRBV12-4 and TRBJ2-4; D is unresolved. The DNA end lines up better with TRBJ2-7; the J call may be wrong. The CDR3 is 12 amino acids. CDR3 region: CASSFLAYEQYF. The CDR3 DNA reads TGTGCCAGCAGTTTTCTTGCCTACGAGCAGTACTTC.

This clonotype showed up just a few times. This sequence joins TRBV12-3 or TRBV12-4 and TRBJ1-4; D uncertain. Trimming took 4 bases from V and 5 from J, leaving 8 bases between them. The CDR3 spans 13 residues. CDR3: CASSSPLNEKLFF. CDR3 nucleotide sequence: TGTGCCAGCAGTTCTCCATTAAATGAAAAACTGTTTTTT.

This clonotype was observed once. The chain links TRBV20-1 to TRBJ2-2; D uncertain. The CDR3 sequence is 13 residues long. Trimming removed 5 bases at V and 1 base at J, with 8 bases between. Germline V gene sequence: CDR1 DFQATT, CDR2 SNEGSKA (reference sequence). The CDR3: CSALWENTGELFF. The CDR3, as DNA: TGCAGTGCTCTTTGGGAGAACACCGGGGAGCTGTTTTTT.

The chain couples TRBV20-1 to TRBJ2-7, with 10 bases that match TRBD1. V was clipped by 4 bases and J by 3 bases; unmatched bases: 6. Germline CDR1 is DFQATT and CDR2 is SNEGSKA (reference sequence). This CDR3 is built from 14 residues. The chain's CDR3 is CSATRGTGVYEQYF. DNA for the CDR3: TGCAGTGCTACCCGGGGGACAGGGGTCTACGAGCAGTACTTC.

This clonotype was counted ten times or more. The chain links TRBV7-9 to TRBJ1-1; the D is unclear. Trimming cost V 1 base and J 9 bases, with 9 bases left between them. CDR3 length: 12 residues. Germline values: CDR1 SEHNR, CDR2 FQNEAQ (reference sequence). The CDR3 region has the DNA TGTGCCAGCAGCTTAGGACCTCAAAAAGCTTTCTTT. Its protein is CASSLGPQKAFF.

The chain couples TRBV11-2 to TRBJ1-2; D uncertain. Germline CDR1 SGHAT, CDR2 FQNNGV. CDR3 length: 15 amino acids. The V gene lost 5 bases and the J gene lost 0 bases, with 13 bases spanning the gap. As DNA, the CDR3 is TGTGCCAGCAGCCAACTCGCAGGCCCTAACTATGGCTACACCTTC. Translated, it gives CASSQLAGPNYGYTF.

V usage is TRBV7-9 and J usage is TRBJ2-7; D may be TRBD2 (5 bases). V was pared by 0 bases and J by 2 bases, with 14 bases between. Germline V gives CDR1 SEHNR, CDR2 FQNEAQ (reference sequence). The CDR3 runs 16 residues. CDR3 bases: TGTGCCAGCAGCTTAGCTAGCGACACGTACCCCTACGAGCAGTACTTC. This encodes CASSLASDTYPYEQYF.

The chain employs TRBV12-3 or TRBV12-4 and TRBJ1-2; 10 nucleotides line up with TRBD1. CDR3 length: 13 amino acids. V gave up 7 bases and J gave up 9 bases; unmatched junction bases: 8. The CDR3 reads CASKRTGGRRYTF. The CDR3, as DNA: TGTGCCAGCAAAAGGACAGGGGGGAGGCGCTACACCTTC.

This clonotype was seen a handful of times. The chain employs TRBV6-5 and TRBJ2-7; D is perhaps TRBD1 (6 bases). Trimming stripped 6 bases from V and 2 bases from J, with 20 bases between. Germline lookup yields CDR1 MNHEY and CDR2 SVGAGI. The CDR3 runs to 16 residues. DNA of the CDR3: TGTGCCAGCAGCCCCCCCTTAACAGGGTCGACCTACGAGCAGTACTTC. This translates into CASSPPLTGSTYEQYF.

This clonotype has a handful of counts. This chain joins TRBV7-2 and TRBJ2-3, with 10 bases identical to TRBD2. J was trimmed by 6 bases and V by 2 bases; bases with no gene match: 8. Germline CDR1 reads SGHTA; CDR2 reads FQGNSA. The CDR3 loop spans 16 amino acids. CDR3 DNA: TGTGCCAGCAGCTTAACTAGCGGGGAAACGAGCGATACGCAGTATTTT. Encoded protein: CASSLTSGETSDTQYF.

V and J are TRBV4-3 and TRBJ2-1; 7 bases line up with TRBD2. Germline V gives CDR1 LGHNA, CDR2 YSLEER. The CDR3 loop spans 16 amino acids. Germline trimming cut 0 bases from V and 3 bases from J; bases unmatched to any gene: 5. CDR3 nucleotides: TGCGCCAGCAGCCAAGAACGGGGGGACTTCTACAATGAGCAGTTCTTC. Residues: CASSQERGDFYNEQFF.

V gene TRBV20-1 combines with J gene TRBJ2-5; 8 bases agree with TRBD1. Germline CDR1 is DFQATT and CDR2 is SNEGSKA (reference sequence). The CDR3 totals 15 residues. With V trimmed by 3 bases and J by 4 bases, 10 bases remained unmatched. The CDR3 DNA reads as TGCAGTGCTAGTCCGAGACAGGGGATGGCAGAGACCCAGTACTTC. Translation: CSASPRQGMAETQYF.

This clonotype turned up a few times. The chain links TRBV25-1 to TRBJ1-5; D gene unclear. There are 13 residues in the CDR3. Germline V CDR1 and CDR2: MGHDK, SYGVNS. V gave up 7 bases and J gave up 5 bases, with 12 bases separating them. In nucleotides, the CDR3 is TGTGCCAGCAAAGGGCAGAACGATCAGCCCCAGCATTTT. This encodes CASKGQNDQPQHF.

This clonotype was seen more than once but under ten times. This chain joins TRBV20-1 and TRBJ2-1, with TRBD2 matching 7 bases. V was clipped by 5 bases and J by 9 bases; unmatched bases: 13. The CDR3 contains 14 residues. Germline lookup yields CDR1 DFQATT and CDR2 SNEGSKA (reference sequence). For the CDR3, the DNA is TGCAGTGCTCTTCGACTAGCCGCTCGCACTGAGCAGTTCTTC. Its translation is CSALRLAARTEQFF.

The genes are TRBV6-2 or TRBV6-3 and TRBJ1-2; 9 bases map to TRBD1. The CDR3 contains 15 residues. The germline gives CDR1 MNHEY, CDR2 SVGEGT. The trim removed 0 bases at V and 6 bases at J, leaving 5 bases unmatched. In nucleotides, the CDR3 is TGTGCCAGCAGTTACTCCACAGGGGGCATAGATGGCTACACCTTC. Its protein is CASSYSTGGIDGYTF.

In regard to this clonotype: This clone may be a read error of a much larger clone one base away. The genes are TRBV20-1 and TRBJ1-2, with 7 positions matching TRBD1. Germline CDR1 and CDR2: DFQATT and SNEGSKA (reference sequence). The J segment lost 6 bases and the V segment lost 6 bases, leaving 7 bases of the junction unmatched. The CDR3 spans 12 residues. The CDR3 DNA reads as TGCAGTGCGTCGACAGGGAGCCATGGCTACACCTTC. Translation gives CSASTGSHGYTF.

Of note for this clonotype: Germline is not matched at one junction end, which may reflect a read error. The V call is TRBV12-3 or TRBV12-4, the J call TRBJ2-5, with TRBD1 matching 8 bases. The CDR3 contains 15 residues. The CDR3 spells CVSSRTGSNLYERYF. The DNA for the CDR3 is TGTGTCAGCAGTCGGACAGGGAGTAATTTATACGAGCGGTACTTC.

Points on this clonotype: A junction end diverges from the germline sequence, so it may reflect a read error. The J gene is TRBJ2-1, the V gene TRBV20-1, with 10 nucleotides matching TRBD2. The CDR3 is made up of 15 amino acids. Germline CDR1 is DFQATT and CDR2 is SNEGSKA (reference sequence). The CDR3 loop is CSARLIAGGYTEQFF. As DNA, the CDR3 is TGCAGTGCTCGGTTGATAGCGGGAGGCTACACTGAGCAGTTCTTC.

J is TRBJ1-1 and V is TRBV27, with D perhaps TRBD1 (6 bases). Germline assignment: CDR1 MNHEY and CDR2 SMNVEV (reference sequence). V lost 6 bases, J lost 0 bases, and 8 bases lay in between. The length of the CDR3 is 13 residues. CDR3 sequence reads: CASRQGMNTEAFF. The CDR3 DNA sequence: TGTGCCAGCAGACAGGGAATGAACACTGAAGCTTTCTTT.

The sample holds a few counts of this clonotype. The V gene is TRBV6-5, the J gene TRBJ2-3; D is uncertain. The CDR3 has 11 amino acids. V lost 7 bases to trimming and J lost 2 bases, with 4 bases between them. CDR1 is MNHEY, CDR2 SVGAGI, per germline. The DNA for the CDR3 is TGTGCCAGCAAGACCACAGATACGCAGTATTTT. It encodes CASKTTDTQYF.

V usage is TRBV6-2 or TRBV6-3 and J usage is TRBJ2-1, with 9 bases identical to TRBD2. After removal of 3 bases from V and 12 bases from J, the junction contained 9 bases not matched to a gene. The CDR3 extends over 14 amino acids. Per germline, CDR1 MNHEY and CDR2 SVGEGT. The CDR3 DNA sequence: TGTGCCAGCAGTTATAGGGCTAGCGGGGATTGGCAGTTCTTC. Translating it yields CASSYRASGDWQFF.